The rows below give T cell receptor beta chains drawn from one sample of a study of T cell responses to AZD1222 COVID-19 vaccine. Repertoires were generated with immunoSEQ multiplex PCR, while TCRdb's copy carries only in-frame clones and drops some. The repertoire includes approximately 110,000 clones, roughly nine tenths of them detected once, and approximately 4.8% sits in the top ten. The source was peripheral blood, collected on day 0 of AZD1222 vaccination. These receptors all stem from an adult in good health. Each CDR3 is given with its conserved first and last residue. A D gene is named only where the DNA matches it firmly. Size values are once, few and many counts, or a class for expanded clones, and some rows have none.

TRBD1	TRBV28	TRBJ1-1	-	TGTGCCAGCAGTTCCTACAGGGGAAGGGGGAACACTGAAGCTTTCTTT	CASSSYRGRGNTEAFF
-	TRBV23-1	TRBJ1-1	-	TGCGCCAGCAGTCAGTCGGCCAGGACCCCGTACACTGAAGCTTTCTTT	CASSQSARTPYTEAFF
TRBD1	TRBV28	TRBJ1-1	-	TGTGCCAGCAGTTCGACCGGGACAGGGGGCCGGAACACTGAAGCTTTCTTT	CASSSTGTGGRNTEAFF
TRBD2	TRBV29-1	TRBJ2-7	-	TGCAGCGTCCCTGGGACTACCTCGGAGCAGTACTTC	CSVPGTTSEQYF
TRBD2	TRBV7-6	TRBJ2-1	once	TGTGCCAGCAGCCCGACGTGGAGGCGGGAGAGAGACGAGCAGTTCTTC	CASSPTWRRERDEQFF
TRBD1	TRBV18	TRBJ1-2	-	TGTGCCAGCTCAGCGGGACAGGGGGCAGGTGGCTACACCTTC	CASSAGQGAGGYTF
TRBD1	TRBV7-8	TRBJ1-6	once	TGTGCCAGCAGGGCCGGGACAGTCAATTCACCCCTCCACTTT	CASRAGTVNSPLHF
-	TRBV19	TRBJ1-5	-	TGTGCCAGTAGTATTAAAACCGGGGCCCTCAATCAGCCCCAGCATTTT	CASSIKTGALNQPQHF
-	TRBV12-1	TRBJ2-7	-	-	CASSKQRSVARGTEQYF
-	TRBV7-2	TRBJ2-5	-	TGTGCCAGCAGCTTACTCAGGGGAATTGAGACCCAGTACTTC	CASSLLRGIETQYF
TRBD1	TRBV6-5	TRBJ2-1	-	TGTGCCACGACGTCCGGGACAGGGTTCAACAATGAGCAGTTCTTC	CATTSGTGFNNEQFF
TRBD1	TRBV6-5	TRBJ1-2	once	TGTGCCAGCAACGACAGGGAAAGTAACTATGGCTACACCTTC	CASNDRESNYGYTF
TRBD1	TRBV12-3/TRBV12-4	TRBJ1-1	-	TGTGCCAGCAGTCAGGGGGCTTACACTGAAGCTTTCTTT	CASSQGAYTEAFF
-	TRBV10-2	TRBJ1-1	-	TGCGCCAGCAGTAGGACACCGAACACTGAAGCTTTCTTT	CASSRTPNTEAFF
TRBD2	TRBV5-4	TRBJ2-1	-	TGTGCCAGCAGCTGGGGACTAGCTGGTGAGCAGTTCTTC	CASSWGLAGEQFF
-	TRBV12-5	TRBJ1-5	-	TGTGCTAGTGCGGAGGGTGGCGGCAATCAGCCCCAGCATTTT	CASAEGGGNQPQHF
-	TRBV6-5	TRBJ1-5	few	TGTGCCAGCAGAAGAAAGGACAATCAGCCCCAGCATTTT	CASRRKDNQPQHF
-	TRBV12-3/TRBV12-4	TRBJ1-6	-	TGTGCCAGCAGTTTTCGGGCAGATTCACCCCTCCACTTT	CASSFRADSPLHF
TRBD2	TRBV10-3	TRBJ2-1	-	TGTGCCATCAGTGAGTCCACCAGCGGGGTGCCGTCGGGGCAGTTCTTC	CAISESTSGVPSGQFF
-	TRBV15	TRBJ1-1	few	TGTGCCACCAGCAGCAGGGGTACTGGGAATACTGAAGCTTTCTTT	CATSSRGTGNTEAFF
-	TRBV5-1	TRBJ2-3	-	TGCGCCAGCAGCTTGACTAGTCGTCCAGATACGCAGTATTTT	CASSLTSRPDTQYF
-	TRBV9	TRBJ1-3	-	TGTGCCAGCAGCGTAGATCTCCGGGGCTCTGGAAACACCATATATTTT	CASSVDLRGSGNTIYF
TRBD1	TRBV24-1	TRBJ2-1	few	TGTGCCACCAGTGACCCGGGACAGGGCACTCCGTTCTTC	CATSDPGQGTPFF
-	TRBV2	TRBJ2-7	-	TGTGCCAGCGGACCAAGCTCCTACGAGCAGTACTTC	CASGPSSYEQYF
-	TRBV19	TRBJ2-2	-	TGTGCCAGTATTTGGCAGGGTACCGGGGAGCTGTTTTTT	CASIWQGTGELFF
TRBD1	TRBV30	TRBJ2-7	-	TGTGCCTGGCGCAGCCTTAGACAGGGGATCGACTTC	CAWRSLRQGIDF
-	TRBV3-1/TRBV3-2	TRBJ1-2	-	TGTGCCAGCAGCTTACGGGACACATCTAACTATGGCTACACCTTC	CASSLRDTSNYGYTF
-	TRBV5-5	TRBJ2-2	-	TGTGCCGGACAGCAAGGGTCGAACACCGGGGAGCTGTTTTTT	CAGQQGSNTGELFF
TRBD1	TRBV3-1/TRBV3-2	TRBJ2-5	-	TGTGCCAGCAGCCAAGATGTGAGACAGGGGGCGCGGGAGACCCAGTACTTC	CASSQDVRQGARETQYF
TRBD1	TRBV6-5	TRBJ1-3	-	TGTGCCAGCAACCGGGACAGGAGGGACACCATATATTTT	CASNRDRRDTIYF
-	TRBV5-1	TRBJ2-7	-	TGCGCCAGCAGCTTGGGAACCGAGGAAGAGCAGTACTTC	CASSLGTEEEQYF
-	TRBV30	TRBJ2-7	-	TGTGCCTGGAGTGAGGACAGCTCCTACGAGCAGTACTTC	CAWSEDSSYEQYF
-	TRBV10-3	TRBJ2-7	-	TGTGCCATCAGTGGACAGTCCACTGGGTACGAGCAGTACTTC	CAISGQSTGYEQYF
TRBD1	TRBV7-9	TRBJ2-1	-	TGTGCCAGCAGCTTCACCGGGACAGGGTGGTACACGGGGTTGGAGCAGTTCTTC	CASSFTGTGWYTGLEQFF
-	TRBV10-3	TRBJ2-7	-	TGTGCCATCAGTGGGTCGTGGGTGAGCTTACCCACCTACGAGCAGTACTTC	CAISGSWVSLPTYEQYF
-	TRBV3-1/TRBV3-2	TRBJ1-2	once	TGTGCCAGCAGCCAAGGTTCTTCTACAGGGTTCGGCTACACCTTC	CASSQGSSTGFGYTF
-	TRBV6-5	TRBJ2-2	-	TGTGCCAGCAGGCATAGGACCTCCGGGCCCGGGGAGCTGTTTTTT	CASRHRTSGPGELFF
-	TRBV7-2	TRBJ1-3	-	TGTGCCAGCAGCTTAGGGCAGATTGGAAACACCATATATTTT	CASSLGQIGNTIYF
-	TRBV20-1	TRBJ2-7	-	TGCAGTGCTAGTCCCGGGGCCTCCTACGAGCAGTACTTC	CSASPGASYEQYF
TRBD2	TRBV5-1	TRBJ2-5	-	TGCGCCAGCAGCTTGCTAGCGGGCCAAGAGACCCAGTACTTC	CASSLLAGQETQYF
-	TRBV3-1/TRBV3-2	TRBJ2-4	-	TGTGCCAGCAGCCAAGTCGGTCTTCTAGCCAAAAACATTCAGTACTTC	CASSQVGLLAKNIQYF
-	TRBV12-3/TRBV12-4	TRBJ1-5	-	TGTGCCAGCAGCAGGGACGGGTGGCAGCCCCAGCATTTT	CASSRDGWQPQHF
TRBD2	TRBV19	TRBJ2-7	-	TGTGCCAGTAGTCCGGGACTAGTCTCCGAGCAGTACTTC	CASSPGLVSEQYF
-	TRBV28	TRBJ1-3	-	TGTGCCAGCAGGGCCCCAGTCGGTTCAGGGCCTGGAAACACCATATATTTT	CASRAPVGSGPGNTIYF
TRBD2	TRBV27	TRBJ2-5	-	TGTGCCAGCAGCCTTCTAGCGGCATTAAGGGAGACCCAGTACTTC	CASSLLAALRETQYF
-	TRBV18	TRBJ1-3	-	TGTGCCAGCTCACCGGAGTTCTCTGGAAACACCATATATTTT	CASSPEFSGNTIYF
TRBD2	TRBV2	TRBJ2-5	-	TGTGCCAGCAGGGGAGTAGCGGGAAGGGAGACCCAGTACTTC	CASRGVAGRETQYF
-	TRBV10-3	TRBJ1-2	-	TGTGCCATCAGTGAGATCGCCCGGGGGGACTATGGCTACACCTTC	CAISEIARGDYGYTF
-	TRBV2	TRBJ1-2	-	TGTGCCAGCACCGTAGAGGGACTGATTAATAATGGCTACACCTTC	CASTVEGLINNGYTF
TRBD2	TRBV6-5	TRBJ2-1	-	TGTGCCAGCAGAGGGACTAGCGGATACAATGAGCAGTTCTTC	CASRGTSGYNEQFF
TRBD1	TRBV27	TRBJ2-3	-	TGTGCCAGCAGAGGGACAGGACAGACAGATACGCAGTATTTT	CASRGTGQTDTQYF
-	TRBV11-1	TRBJ1-1	-	TGTGCCAGCAGCCAAGGGGGGAGGACTGAAGCTTTCTTT	CASSQGGRTEAFF
-	TRBV13	TRBJ2-3	-	TGTGCCAGCAGCTTAGTAAAATCGGGGTACTCTAGCACAGATACGCAGTATTTT	CASSLVKSGYSSTDTQYF
TRBD2	TRBV6-5	TRBJ2-7	-	TGTGCCAGCGCCTCGGGACTATCCTCCTACGAGCAGTACTTC	CASASGLSSYEQYF
-	TRBV2	TRBJ2-3	few	TGTGCCAGCAGTGAGACTGCCACAGATACGCAGTATTTT	CASSETATDTQYF
-	TRBV3-1/TRBV3-2	TRBJ1-2	-	TGTGCCAGCAGCCAAGCCGGGAACTATGGCTACACCTTC	CASSQAGNYGYTF
-	TRBV7-8	TRBJ2-1	once	TGTGCCAGCAGCGCAAACCAGGGGTACAATGAGCAGTTCTTC	CASSANQGYNEQFF
TRBD1	TRBV4-1	TRBJ1-4	-	TGCGCCAGCAGCCAGGGACAGGGAGGCGACGAAAAACTGTTTTTT	CASSQGQGGDEKLFF